This T cell receptor (beta chain) was recovered during a study of blood T cells in healthy people across ages. A J-beta primer mix and a sample-barcoded 5' primer were used in a second PCR of roughly 6 to 11 cycles. Any given sample supplied a minimum of 3 million CDR3-containing paired-end reads. TCRdb fed the 5' RACE reads into MiXCR, producing one record per CDR3 protein. The sample holds about a million distinct CDR3 sequences, around 54% seen once. V was cut by 7 bases and J by 2 bases, with 17 bases left in between. The CDR3 length is 15 residues. Germline V gene sequence: CDR1 MDHEN, CDR2 SYDVKM.

V usage is TRBV28 and J usage is TRBJ2-5; possibly TRBD1 or TRBD2 for D (5 bases each). The material sequenced was blood. The sequence derives from an older woman in good health. The CDR3 sequence is CASTTYWDVQETQYF. CDR3 coding DNA: TGTGCCAGCACTACATATTGGGACGTACAAGAGACCCAGTACTTC.